These T cell receptor beta chains were read from a single sample in a study of response to subunit inactivated influenza vaccine. TCRdb reprocessed the RT-PCR reads via MiXCR and lists one record per CDR3 protein. The sample records 500,000 to 750,000 distinct CDR3 sequences, approximately 15% being singletons. The starting material was PBMCs from blood, obtained less than 13 days after vaccination. The receptors originated from a man in his fifties who received an inactivated influenza vaccine. Both conserved end residues are part of each CDR3. D genes are given only for firm matches. Size is stated for part of the rows, as once, few or many counts, or as a class when the clone is expanded.

j_gene | d_gene | v_gene | len | abundance | CDR3aa | CDR3nt
TRBJ1-2 | TRBD1 | TRBV20-1 | 14 | . | CSAPQDRAVDGYTF | TGCAGTGCTCCCCAGGACAGGGCGGTGGATGGCTACACCTTC
TRBJ2-5 | TRBD2 | TRBV29-1 | 15 | once | CSVVGLAGSWETQYF | TGCAGCGTTGTGGGACTAGCAGGATCGTGGGAGACCCAGTACTTC
TRBJ2-2 | . | TRBV7-3 | 18 | few | CASSLTPTGLGFSGELFF | TGTGCCAGCAGCTTAACGCCGACAGGCCTCGGGTTTTCCGGGGAGCTGTTTTTT
TRBJ1-6 | TRBD1 | TRBV5-1 | 15 | few | CASSWIGTDNSPLHF | TGCGCCAGCAGCTGGATAGGGACAGATAATTCACCCCTCCACTTT
TRBJ1-2 | TRBD1 | TRBV12-3/TRBV12-4 | 13 | few | CASSSGTGLSYTF | TGTGCCAGCAGTTCTGGGACAGGACTTAGCTACACCTTC
TRBJ1-1 | . | TRBV6-2/TRBV6-3 | 17 | few | CASSPQAVGWANTEAFF | TGTGCCAGCAGCCCTCAGGCGGTAGGCTGGGCGAACACTGAAGCCTTCTTT
TRBJ2-7 | TRBD1 | TRBV20-1 | 15 | . | CSASGLDRGPREQYF | TGCAGTGCTAGTGGGTTGGACAGGGGGCCTCGGGAGCAGTACTTC
TRBJ2-1 | TRBD2 | TRBV6-2/TRBV6-3 | 16 | . | CASSYSTGGNYNEQFF | TGTGCCAGCAGTTACTCGACGGGGGGAAACTACAATGAGCAGTTCTTC
TRBJ1-1 | . | TRBV11-2 | 12 | . | CASSSGQPEAFF | TGTGCCAGCAGCTCAGGACAGCCCGAAGCTTTCTTT
TRBJ2-7 | TRBD1 | TRBV5-8 | 13 | . | CASSQGVLREQYF | TGTGCCAGCAGTCAGGGGGTACTTCGCGAGCAGTACTTC
TRBJ1-1 | . | TRBV7-9 | 15 | few | CASSPRQGSQTEAFF | TGTGCCAGCAGCCCAAGGCAGGGGTCTCAGACTGAAGCTTTCTTT
TRBJ2-1 | TRBD2 | TRBV27 | 14 | few | CASSLFPSGSEQFF | TGTGCCAGCAGTTTATTTCCTAGCGGGAGTGAGCAGTTCTTC
TRBJ2-3 | TRBD1 | TRBV18 | 15 | few | CASSRTGDGTDTQYF | TGTGCCAGCTCGCGGACAGGGGACGGGACAGATACGCAGTATTTT
TRBJ2-6 | . | TRBV27 | 17 | few | CASSSKSGFSGANVLTF | TGTGCCAGCAGCTCCAAATCGGGATTCTCTGGGGCCAACGTCCTGACTTTC
TRBJ1-4 | . | TRBV21-1 | 17 | . | CASSKEGQGATNEKLFF | TGTGCCAGCAGCAAAGAGGGACAGGGTGCAACTAATGAAAAACTGTTTTTT
TRBJ1-1 | TRBD1 | TRBV18 | 15 | . | CASSPETGGYTEAFF | TGTGCCAGCTCACCCGAGACAGGGGGCTACACTGAAGCTTTCTTT
TRBJ2-7 | TRBD1 | TRBV25-1 | 14 | many | CASSAGTGAYEQYF | TGTGCCAGCAGCGCCGGGACAGGGGCATACGAGCAGTACTTC
TRBJ1-6 | TRBD1 | TRBV12-3/TRBV12-4 | 15 | few | CASSPGQLTNSPLHF | TGTGCCAGCAGTCCGGGACAGTTAACAAATTCACCCCTCCACTTT
TRBJ1-2 | . | TRBV28 | 12 | . | CASRLGDYGYTF | TGTGCCAGCAGGTTGGGAGACTATGGCTACACCTTC
TRBJ2-7 | . | TRBV4-3 | 14 | . | CASSQDMRAYEQYF | TGCGCCAGCAGCCAAGATATGAGAGCCTACGAGCAGTACTTC
TRBJ2-4 | . | TRBV12-3/TRBV12-4 | 12 | few | CASSLGQTLQYF | TGTGCCAGCAGTTTGGGGCAGACACTTCAGTACTTC
TRBJ1-1 | . | TRBV27 | 13 | once | CASSYLMNTEAFF | TGTGCCAGCAGTTACCTAATGAACACTGAAGCTTTCTTT
TRBJ2-3 | TRBD2 | TRBV29-1 | 15 | . | CSVSSLAGVRDTQYF | TGCAGCGTATCTTCACTAGCGGGAGTCCGAGATACGCAGTATTTT
TRBJ2-2 | TRBD1 | TRBV5-1 | 16 | . | CASSSQGQGATGELFF | TGCGCCAGCAGCAGTCAGGGCCAGGGGGCCACCGGGGAGCTGTTTTTT
TRBJ1-5 | TRBD1 | TRBV20-1 | 16 | . | CSARDVGDSSNQPQHF | TGCAGTGCTAGAGACGTAGGGGACAGCAGCAATCAGCCCCAGCATTTT
TRBJ1-6 | . | TRBV20-1 | 12 | . | CSGQDYNSPLHF | TGCAGTGGGCAGGACTACAATTCACCCCTCCACTTT
TRBJ2-1 | TRBD2 | TRBV6-2/TRBV6-3 | 15 | few | CATQTGGLSSNEQFF | TGTGCCACCCAAACGGGGGGGCTTTCAAGCAATGAGCAGTTCTTC
TRBJ2-2 | TRBD2 | TRBV27 | 16 | many | CASRPTSGRAFGELFF | TGTGCCAGCAGACCCACTAGCGGGAGGGCCTTCGGGGAGCTGTTTTTT
TRBJ2-2 | TRBD1 | TRBV4-3 | 16 | few | CASSQTTGGRTGELFF | TGCGCCAGCAGCCAAACTACAGGGGGGAGGACCGGGGAGCTGTTTTTT
TRBJ2-1 | TRBD2 | TRBV4-3 | 19 | few | CASSQSPGLAGDIYNEQFF | TGCGCCAGCAGCCAATCCCCGGGACTAGCGGGAGACATATACAATGAGCAGTTCTTC
TRBJ2-1 | TRBD1 | TRBV7-9 | 17 | few | CASSIYGTGDPYNEQFF | TGTGCCAGCAGCATTTACGGGACAGGGGACCCTTACAATGAGCAGTTCTTC
TRBJ1-2 | . | TRBV30 | 11 | . | CAWRAVEGYTF | TGTGCCTGGAGAGCGGTCGAAGGCTACACCTTC
TRBJ2-1 | . | TRBV7-6 | 12 | few | CASSAPDGFRFF | TGTGCCAGCAGCGCTCCGGACGGGTTTCGGTTCTTC
TRBJ1-6 | . | TRBV28 | 14 | few | CASSLGDDNSPLHF | TGTGCCAGCAGTCTAGGGGACGATAATTCACCCCTCCACTTT
TRBJ2-2 | . | TRBV15 | 14 | . | CATSRDPVAGELFF | TGTGCCACCAGCAGAGATCCAGTGGCCGGGGAGCTGTTTTTT
TRBJ2-2 | . | TRBV7-9 | 15 | . | CASSSTTPRTGELFF | TGTGCCAGCAGCTCGACAACACCGAGGACCGGGGAGCTGTTTTTT
TRBJ2-1 | . | TRBV6-1 | 15 | . | CASSETGISYNEQFF | TGTGCCAGCAGTGAAACTGGGATATCCTACAATGAGCAGTTCTTC